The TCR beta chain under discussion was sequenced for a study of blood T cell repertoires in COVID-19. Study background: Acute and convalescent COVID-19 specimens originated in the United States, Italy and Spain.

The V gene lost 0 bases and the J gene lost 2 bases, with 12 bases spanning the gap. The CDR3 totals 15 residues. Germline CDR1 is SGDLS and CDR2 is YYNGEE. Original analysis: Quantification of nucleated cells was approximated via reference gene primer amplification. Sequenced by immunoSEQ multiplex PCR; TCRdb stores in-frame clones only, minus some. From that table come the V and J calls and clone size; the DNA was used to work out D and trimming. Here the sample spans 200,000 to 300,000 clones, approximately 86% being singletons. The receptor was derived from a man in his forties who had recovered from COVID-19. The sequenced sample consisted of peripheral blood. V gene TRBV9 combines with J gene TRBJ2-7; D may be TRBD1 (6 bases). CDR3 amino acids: CASSVGPGTPYEQYF. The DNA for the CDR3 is TGTGCCAGCAGCGTAGGACCCGGGACACCCTACGAGCAGTACTTC.